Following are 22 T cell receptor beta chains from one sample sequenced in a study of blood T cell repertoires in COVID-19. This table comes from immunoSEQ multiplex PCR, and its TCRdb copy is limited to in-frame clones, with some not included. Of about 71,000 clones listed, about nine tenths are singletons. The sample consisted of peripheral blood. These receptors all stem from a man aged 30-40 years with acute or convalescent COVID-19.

The CDR3 sequence: CASSLMGAIENTIYF. The CDR3 nucleotides are TGTGCCAGCAGCTTGATGGGGGCGATTGAAAACACCATATATTTT. The chain recombines TRBV5-4 with TRBJ1-3, with D perhaps TRBD1 (6 bases). This CDR3 contains 15 residues. The germline V gene encodes CDR1 SGHNT and CDR2 YYREEE (reference sequence). V lost 1 base and J 6 bases, leaving 14 bases between the germline ends.

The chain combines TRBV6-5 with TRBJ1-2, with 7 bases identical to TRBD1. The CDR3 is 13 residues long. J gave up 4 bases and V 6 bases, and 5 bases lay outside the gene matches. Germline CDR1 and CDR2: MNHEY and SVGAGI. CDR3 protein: CASRLQGSYGYTF. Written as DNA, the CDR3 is TGTGCCAGCAGGCTACAGGGGTCCTATGGCTACACCTTC.

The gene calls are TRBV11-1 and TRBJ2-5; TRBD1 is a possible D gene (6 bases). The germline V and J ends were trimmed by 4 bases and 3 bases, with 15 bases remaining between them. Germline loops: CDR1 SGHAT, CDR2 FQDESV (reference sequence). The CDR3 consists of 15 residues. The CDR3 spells CASSSSQGLEETQYF. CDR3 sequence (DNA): TGTGCCAGCAGCTCATCACAGGGCTTGGAAGAGACCCAGTACTTC.

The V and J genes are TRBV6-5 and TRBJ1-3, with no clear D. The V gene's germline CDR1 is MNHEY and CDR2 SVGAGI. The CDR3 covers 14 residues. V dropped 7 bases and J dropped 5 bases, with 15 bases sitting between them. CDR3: CASTTLAGRNTIYF. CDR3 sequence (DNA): TGTGCCAGCACTACTCTGGCCGGGAGAAACACCATATATTTT.

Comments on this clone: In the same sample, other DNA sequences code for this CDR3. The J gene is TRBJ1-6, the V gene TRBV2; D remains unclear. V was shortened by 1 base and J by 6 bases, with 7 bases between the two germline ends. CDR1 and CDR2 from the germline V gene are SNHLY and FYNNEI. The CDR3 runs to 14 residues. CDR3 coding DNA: TGTGCCAGCAGTGAAGGGCGGATTAATTCACCCCTCCACTTT. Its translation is CASSEGRINSPLHF.

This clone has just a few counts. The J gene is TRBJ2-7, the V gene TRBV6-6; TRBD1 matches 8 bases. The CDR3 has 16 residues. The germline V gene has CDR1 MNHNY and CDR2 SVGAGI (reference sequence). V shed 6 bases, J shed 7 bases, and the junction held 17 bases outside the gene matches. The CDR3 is CASSRDRLGQGREQYV. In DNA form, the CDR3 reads TGTGCCAGCAGCCGCGACCGCCTAGGACAGGGAAGGGAGCAGTACGTC.

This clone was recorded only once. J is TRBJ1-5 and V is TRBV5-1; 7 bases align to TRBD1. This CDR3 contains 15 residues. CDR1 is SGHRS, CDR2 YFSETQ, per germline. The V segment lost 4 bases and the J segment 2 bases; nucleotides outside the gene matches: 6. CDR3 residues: CASSPEGAGNQPQHF. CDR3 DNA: TGCGCCAGCAGCCCGGAGGGGGCGGGCAATCAGCCCCAGCATTTT.

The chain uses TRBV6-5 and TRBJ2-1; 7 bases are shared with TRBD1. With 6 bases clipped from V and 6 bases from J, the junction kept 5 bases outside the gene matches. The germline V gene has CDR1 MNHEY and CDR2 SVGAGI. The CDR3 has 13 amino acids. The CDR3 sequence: CASRPTGANEQFF. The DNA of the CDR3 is TGTGCCAGCAGGCCCACAGGGGCCAATGAGCAGTTCTTC.

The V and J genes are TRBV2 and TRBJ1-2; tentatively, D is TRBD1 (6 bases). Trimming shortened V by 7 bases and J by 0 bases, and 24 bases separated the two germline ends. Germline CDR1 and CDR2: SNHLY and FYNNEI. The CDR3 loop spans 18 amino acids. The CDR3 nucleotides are TGTGCCAGCAAGTCGCTCAGGACAGCCTTCCGAGCTAACTATGGCTACACCTTC. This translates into CASKSLRTAFRANYGYTF.

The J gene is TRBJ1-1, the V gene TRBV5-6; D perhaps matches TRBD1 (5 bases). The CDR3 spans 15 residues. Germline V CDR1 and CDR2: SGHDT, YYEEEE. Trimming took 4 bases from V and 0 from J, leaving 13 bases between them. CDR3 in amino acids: CASSRSGGLNTEAFF. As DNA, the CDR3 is TGTGCCAGCAGCCGATCCGGGGGGTTGAACACTGAAGCTTTCTTT. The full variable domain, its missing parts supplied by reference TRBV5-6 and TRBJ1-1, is DAGVTQSPTHLIKTRGQQVTLRCSPKSGHDTVSWYQQALGQGPQFIFQYYEEEERQRGNFPDRFSGHQFPNYSSELNVNALLLGDSALYLCASSRSGGLNTEAFFGQGTRLTVV.

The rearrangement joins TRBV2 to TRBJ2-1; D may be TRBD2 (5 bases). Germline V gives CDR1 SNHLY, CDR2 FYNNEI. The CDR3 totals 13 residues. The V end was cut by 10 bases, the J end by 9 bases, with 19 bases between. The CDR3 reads CANTQARVGEQFF. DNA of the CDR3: TGTGCCAATACCCAGGCGCGGGTGGGTGAGCAGTTCTTC.

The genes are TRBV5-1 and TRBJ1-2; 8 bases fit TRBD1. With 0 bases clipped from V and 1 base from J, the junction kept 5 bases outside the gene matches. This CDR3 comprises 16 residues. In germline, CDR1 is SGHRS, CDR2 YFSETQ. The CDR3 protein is CASSLGGTGVNYGYTF. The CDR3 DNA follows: TGCGCCAGCAGCTTGGGTGGGACAGGAGTTAACTATGGCTACACCTTC.

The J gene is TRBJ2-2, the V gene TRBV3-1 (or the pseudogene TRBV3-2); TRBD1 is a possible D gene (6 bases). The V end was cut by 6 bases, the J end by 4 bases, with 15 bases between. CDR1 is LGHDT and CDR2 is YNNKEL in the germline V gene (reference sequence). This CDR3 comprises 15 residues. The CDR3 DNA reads TGTGCCAGCAGGGATAGGACAGCTTTCACCGGGGAGCTGTTTTTT. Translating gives CASRDRTAFTGELFF.

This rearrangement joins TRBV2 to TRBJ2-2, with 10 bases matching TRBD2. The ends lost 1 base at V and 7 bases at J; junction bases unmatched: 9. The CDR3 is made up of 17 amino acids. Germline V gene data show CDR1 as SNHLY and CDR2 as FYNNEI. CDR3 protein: CASSEVEAGGPSGELFF. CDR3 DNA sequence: TGTGCCAGCAGTGAAGTAGAAGCGGGGGGGCCGAGCGGGGAGCTGTTTTTT.

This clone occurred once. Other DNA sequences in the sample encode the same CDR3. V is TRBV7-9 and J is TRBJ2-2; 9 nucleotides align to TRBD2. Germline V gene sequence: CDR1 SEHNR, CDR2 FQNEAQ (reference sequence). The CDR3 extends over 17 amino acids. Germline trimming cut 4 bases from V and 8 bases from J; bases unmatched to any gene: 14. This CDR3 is CASSYQSGGFWSGELFF. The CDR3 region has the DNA TGTGCCAGCAGCTACCAGAGCGGGGGGTTTTGGAGTGGGGAGCTGTTTTTT.

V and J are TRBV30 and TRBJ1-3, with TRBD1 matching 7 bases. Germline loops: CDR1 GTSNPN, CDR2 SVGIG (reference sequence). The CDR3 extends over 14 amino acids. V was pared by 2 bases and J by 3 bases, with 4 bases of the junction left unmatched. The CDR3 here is CAWSLTGVGNTIYF. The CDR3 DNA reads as TGTGCCTGGAGTCTTACAGGGGTTGGAAACACCATATATTTT.

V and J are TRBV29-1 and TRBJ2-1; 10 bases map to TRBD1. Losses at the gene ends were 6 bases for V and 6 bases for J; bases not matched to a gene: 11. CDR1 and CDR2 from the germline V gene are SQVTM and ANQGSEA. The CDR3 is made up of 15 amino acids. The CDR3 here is CSVGPGTGVVNEQFF. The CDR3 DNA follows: TGCAGCGTCGGGCCCGGGACAGGGGTTGTCAATGAGCAGTTCTTC.

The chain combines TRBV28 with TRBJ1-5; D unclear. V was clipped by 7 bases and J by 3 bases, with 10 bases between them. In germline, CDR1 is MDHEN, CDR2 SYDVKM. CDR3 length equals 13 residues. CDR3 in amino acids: CASTPADNQPQHF. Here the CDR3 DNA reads TGTGCCAGCACACCCGCAGACAATCAGCCCCAGCATTTT.

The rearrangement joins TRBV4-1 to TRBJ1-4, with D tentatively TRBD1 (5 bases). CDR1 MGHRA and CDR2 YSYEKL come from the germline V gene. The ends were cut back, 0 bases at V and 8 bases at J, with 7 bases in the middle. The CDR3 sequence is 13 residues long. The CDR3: CASSQEQAEKLFF. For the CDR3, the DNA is TGCGCCAGCAGCCAAGAACAGGCCGAAAAACTGTTTTTT.

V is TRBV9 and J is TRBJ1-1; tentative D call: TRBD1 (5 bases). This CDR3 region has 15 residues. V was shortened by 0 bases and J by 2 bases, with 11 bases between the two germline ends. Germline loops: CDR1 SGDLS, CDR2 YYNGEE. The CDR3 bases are TGTGCCAGCAGCGTAGCACCCCAGGGTAACACTGAAGCTTTCTTT. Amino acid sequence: CASSVAPQGNTEAFF.

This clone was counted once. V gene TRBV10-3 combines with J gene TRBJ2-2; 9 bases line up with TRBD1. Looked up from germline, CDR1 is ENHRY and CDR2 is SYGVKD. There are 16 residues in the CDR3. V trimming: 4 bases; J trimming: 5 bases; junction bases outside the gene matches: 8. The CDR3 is CAISGFPGQGTGELFF. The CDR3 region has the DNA TGTGCCATCAGTGGTTTTCCGGGACAGGGAACCGGGGAGCTGTTTTTT.

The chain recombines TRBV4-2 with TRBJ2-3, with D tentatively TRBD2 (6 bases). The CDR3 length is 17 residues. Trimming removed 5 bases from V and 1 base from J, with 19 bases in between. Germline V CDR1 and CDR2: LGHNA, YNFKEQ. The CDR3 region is CASSDLRLASRTDTQYF. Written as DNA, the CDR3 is TGTGCCAGCAGCGATCTACGCCTAGCGTCCCGCACAGATACGCAGTATTTT.